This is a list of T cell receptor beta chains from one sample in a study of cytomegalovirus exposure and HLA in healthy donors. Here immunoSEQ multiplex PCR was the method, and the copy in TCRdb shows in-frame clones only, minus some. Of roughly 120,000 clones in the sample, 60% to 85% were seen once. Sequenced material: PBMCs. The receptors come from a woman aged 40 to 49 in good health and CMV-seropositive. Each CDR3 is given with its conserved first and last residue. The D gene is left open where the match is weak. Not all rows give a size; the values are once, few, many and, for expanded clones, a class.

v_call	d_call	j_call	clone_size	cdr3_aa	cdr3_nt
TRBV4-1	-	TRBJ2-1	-	CASSQDRGSYNEQFF	TGCGCCAGCAGCCAAGACCGGGGCTCCTACAATGAGCAGTTCTTC
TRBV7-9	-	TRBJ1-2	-	CASSSSTGLSLLSGYTF	TGTGCCAGCAGCTCTTCTACAGGGTTGTCGCTATTATCTGGCTACACCTTC
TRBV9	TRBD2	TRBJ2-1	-	CASSVGTSAYNEQFF	TGTGCCAGCAGCGTGGGGACTAGCGCTTACAATGAGCAGTTCTTC
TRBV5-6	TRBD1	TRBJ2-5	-	CASSLLAAAGGQETQYF	TGTGCCAGCAGCTTGTTAGCCGCGGCAGGGGGCCAAGAGACCCAGTACTTC
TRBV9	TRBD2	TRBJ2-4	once	CASSRGTREPAKNIQYF	TGTGCCAGCAGTCGCGGGACTAGGGAACCAGCCAAAAACATTCAGTACTTC
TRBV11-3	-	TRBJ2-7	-	CASSRGTVGYEQYF	TGTGCCAGCAGCCGCGGGACGGTTGGCTACGAGCAGTACTTC
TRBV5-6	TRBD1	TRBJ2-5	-	CASSGTGGVQETQYF	TGTGCCAGCAGCGGGACAGGGGGGGTGCAAGAGACCCAGTACTTC
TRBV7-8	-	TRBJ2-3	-	CASSLGSSAPSTDTQYF	TGTGCCAGCAGCTTAGGTTCTAGCGCCCCTAGCACAGATACGCAGTATTTT
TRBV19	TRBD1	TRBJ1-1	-	CASTPGQFTEAFF	TGTGCCAGTACTCCGGGACAGTTCACTGAAGCTTTCTTT
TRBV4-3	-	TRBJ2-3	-	CASSRAGLSDTQYF	TGCGCCAGCAGCCGGGCCGGACTCTCCGATACGCAGTATTTT
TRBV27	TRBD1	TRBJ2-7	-	CASSTYPGQGAREQYF	TGTGCCAGCAGTACTTATCCGGGACAGGGGGCAAGGGAGCAGTACTTC
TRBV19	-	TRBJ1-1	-	CASSVLNWAFF	TGTGCCAGTAGTGTCCTTAACTGGGCCTTCTTT
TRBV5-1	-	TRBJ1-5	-	CASSLQGGQPQHF	TGCGCCAGCAGCTTGCAGGGAGGCCAGCCCCAGCATTTT
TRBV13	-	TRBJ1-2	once	CASSRFQSGGGVHGYTF	TGTGCCAGCAGCCGTTTCCAGTCAGGAGGGGGGGTTCATGGCTACACCTTC
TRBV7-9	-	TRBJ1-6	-	CASSSLDRGSYNSPLHF	TGTGCCAGCAGCTCACTCGATCGTGGCTCCTATAATTCACCCCTCCACTTT
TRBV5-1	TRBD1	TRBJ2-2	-	CASTPKVGQGNTGELFF	TGCGCCAGCACCCCGAAGGTGGGACAGGGGAACACCGGGGAGCTGTTTTTT
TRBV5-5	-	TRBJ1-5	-	CASSGSISSNQPQHF	TGTGCCAGCAGCGGCTCGATCTCTAGCAATCAGCCCCAGCATTTT
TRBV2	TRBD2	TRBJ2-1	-	CASRPYSGRYNEQFF	TGTGCCAGCAGACCTTATAGCGGGAGATACAATGAGCAGTTCTTC
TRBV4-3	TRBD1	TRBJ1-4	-	CASSQATGQGYEKLFF	TGCGCCAGCAGCCAAGCCACGGGACAGGGTTATGAAAAACTGTTTTTT
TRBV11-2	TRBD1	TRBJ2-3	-	CASSQGVGGTDTQYF	TGTGCCAGCAGCCAGGGGGTCGGGGGCACAGATACGCAGTATTTT
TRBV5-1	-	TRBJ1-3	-	CASSSTGTSGNTIYF	TGCGCCAGCAGCTCAACCGGGACATCTGGAAACACCATATATTTT
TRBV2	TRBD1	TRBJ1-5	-	CASSLDRGVQPQHF	TGTGCCAGCAGTCTAGACAGGGGGGTTCAGCCCCAGCATTTT
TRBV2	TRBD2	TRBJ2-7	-	CASSTSGRAPEQYF	TGTGCCAGCAGCACCAGCGGGAGGGCCCCCGAGCAGTACTTC
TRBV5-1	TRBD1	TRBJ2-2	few	CASSPQGAGTGELFF	TGCGCCAGCAGCCCCCAGGGGGCGGGCACCGGGGAGCTGTTTTTT
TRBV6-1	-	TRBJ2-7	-	CASSEAGGGYEQYF	TGTGCCAGCAGTGAAGCGGGAGGGGGCTACGAGCAGTACTTC
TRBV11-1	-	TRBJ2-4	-	CASSQDSFSKNIQYF	TGTGCCAGCAGCCAAGACAGCTTCTCCAAAAACATTCAGTACTTC
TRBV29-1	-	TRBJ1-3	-	CSVGGSGNTIYF	TGCAGCGTTGGAGGGTCGGGAAACACCATATATTTT
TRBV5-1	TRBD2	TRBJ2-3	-	CASSLSRTGGFRQTTDTQYF	TGCGCCAGCAGCTTGAGTAGGACGGGAGGATTCCGACAGACCACAGATACGCAGTATTTT
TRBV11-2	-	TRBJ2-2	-	CASSFPWAGPGELFF	TGTGCCAGCAGCTTCCCGTGGGCGGGCCCCGGGGAGCTGTTTTTT
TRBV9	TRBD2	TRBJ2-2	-	CASSATPSTSRGELFF	TGTGCCAGCAGCGCGACCCCCTCGACTAGCCGCGGGGAGCTGTTTTTT
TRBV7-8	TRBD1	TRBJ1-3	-	CASSRGQGSGNTIYF	TGTGCCAGCAGCCGTGGACAGGGCTCTGGAAACACCATATATTTT
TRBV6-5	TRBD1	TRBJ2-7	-	CASTGTGGAEQYF	TGTGCCAGCACTGGGACAGGGGGCGCCGAGCAGTACTTC
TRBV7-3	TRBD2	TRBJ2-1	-	CASSWTSGDNEQFF	TGTGCCAGCAGCTGGACTAGCGGTGACAATGAGCAGTTCTTC
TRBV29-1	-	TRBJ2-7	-	CSVEMTEYEQYF	TGCAGCGTTGAAATGACAGAATACGAGCAGTACTTC
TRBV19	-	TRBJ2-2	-	CASKTDRNTGELFF	TGTGCCAGTAAAACCGACAGAAACACCGGGGAGCTGTTTTTT
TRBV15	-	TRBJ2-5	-	CATSRARGLGETQYF	TGTGCCACCAGCAGAGCTAGGGGATTGGGAGAGACCCAGTACTTC
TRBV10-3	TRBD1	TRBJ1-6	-	CAISQTGGDSPLHF	TGTGCCATCAGTCAAACAGGGGGCGATTCACCCCTCCACTTT
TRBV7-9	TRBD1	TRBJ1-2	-	CASSLARTGLYGYTF	TGTGCCAGCAGCTTAGCCCGGACAGGGCTCTATGGCTACACCTTC